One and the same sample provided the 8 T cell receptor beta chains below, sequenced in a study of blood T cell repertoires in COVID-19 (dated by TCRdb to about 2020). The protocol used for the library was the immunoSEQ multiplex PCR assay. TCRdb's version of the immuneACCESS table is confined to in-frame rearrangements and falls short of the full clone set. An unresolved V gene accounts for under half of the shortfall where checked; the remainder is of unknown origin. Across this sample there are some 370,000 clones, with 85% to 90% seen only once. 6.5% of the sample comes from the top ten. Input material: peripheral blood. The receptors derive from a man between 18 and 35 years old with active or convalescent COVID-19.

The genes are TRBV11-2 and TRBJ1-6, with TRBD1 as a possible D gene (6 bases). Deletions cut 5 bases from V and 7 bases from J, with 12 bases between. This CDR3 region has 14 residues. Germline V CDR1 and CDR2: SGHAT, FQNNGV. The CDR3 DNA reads TGTGCCAGCAGCATACTTCAGGGGAATTCACCCCTCCACTTT. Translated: CASSILQGNSPLHF.

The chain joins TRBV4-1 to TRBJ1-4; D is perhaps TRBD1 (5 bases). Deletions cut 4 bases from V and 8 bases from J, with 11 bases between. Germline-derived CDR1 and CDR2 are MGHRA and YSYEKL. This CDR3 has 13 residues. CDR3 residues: CASSRGRGEKLFF. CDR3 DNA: TGCGCCAGCAGCCGAGGACGGGGGGAAAAACTGTTTTTT.

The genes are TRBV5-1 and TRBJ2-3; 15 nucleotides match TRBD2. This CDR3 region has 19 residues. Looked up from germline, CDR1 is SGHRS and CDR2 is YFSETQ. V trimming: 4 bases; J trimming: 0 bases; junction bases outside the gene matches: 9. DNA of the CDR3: TGCGCCAGCAGCCCGGGACTAGCGGGAGGAACCTATAGCACAGATACGCAGTATTTT. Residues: CASSPGLAGGTYSTDTQYF.

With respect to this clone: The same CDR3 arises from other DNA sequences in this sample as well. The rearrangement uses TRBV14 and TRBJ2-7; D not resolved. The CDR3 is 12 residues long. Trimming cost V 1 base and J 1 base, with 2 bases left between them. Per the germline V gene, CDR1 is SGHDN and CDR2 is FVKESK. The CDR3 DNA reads TGTGCCAGCAGCCAAGCATCCTACGAGCAGTACTTC. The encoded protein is CASSQASYEQYF. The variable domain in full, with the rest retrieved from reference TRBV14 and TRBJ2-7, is EAGVTQFPSHSVIEKGQTVTLRCDPISGHDNLYWYRRVMGKEIKFLLHFVKESKQDESGMPNNRFLAERTGGTYSTLKVQPAELEDSGVYFCASSQASYEQYFGPGTRLTVT.

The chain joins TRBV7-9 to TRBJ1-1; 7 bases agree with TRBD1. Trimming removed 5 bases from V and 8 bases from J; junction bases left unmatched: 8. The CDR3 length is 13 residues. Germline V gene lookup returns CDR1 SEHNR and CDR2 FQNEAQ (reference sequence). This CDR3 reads CASSPPGGLEAFF. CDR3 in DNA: TGTGCCAGCAGCCCCCCAGGGGGGTTGGAAGCTTTCTTT.

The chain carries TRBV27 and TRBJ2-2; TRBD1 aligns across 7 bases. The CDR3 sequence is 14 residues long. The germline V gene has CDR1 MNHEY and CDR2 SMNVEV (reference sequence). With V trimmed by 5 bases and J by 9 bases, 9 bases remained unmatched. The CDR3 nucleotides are TGTGCCAGCAGTCCAGGGGTGACAGGGCGGGAGCTGTTTTTT. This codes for CASSPGVTGRELFF.

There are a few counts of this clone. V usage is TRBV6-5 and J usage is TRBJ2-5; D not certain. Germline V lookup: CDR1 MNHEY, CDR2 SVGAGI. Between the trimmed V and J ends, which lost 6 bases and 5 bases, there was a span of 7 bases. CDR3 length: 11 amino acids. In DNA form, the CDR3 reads TGTGCCAGCAGGACCGGGGAGACCCAGTACTTC. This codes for CASRTGETQYF.

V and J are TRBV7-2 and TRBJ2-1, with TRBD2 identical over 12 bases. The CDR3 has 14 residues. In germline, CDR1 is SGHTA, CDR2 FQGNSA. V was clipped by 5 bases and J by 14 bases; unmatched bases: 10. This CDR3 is CASSVGTSGSREFF. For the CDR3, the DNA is TGTGCCAGCAGCGTCGGGACTAGCGGGTCTAGGGAGTTCTTC.